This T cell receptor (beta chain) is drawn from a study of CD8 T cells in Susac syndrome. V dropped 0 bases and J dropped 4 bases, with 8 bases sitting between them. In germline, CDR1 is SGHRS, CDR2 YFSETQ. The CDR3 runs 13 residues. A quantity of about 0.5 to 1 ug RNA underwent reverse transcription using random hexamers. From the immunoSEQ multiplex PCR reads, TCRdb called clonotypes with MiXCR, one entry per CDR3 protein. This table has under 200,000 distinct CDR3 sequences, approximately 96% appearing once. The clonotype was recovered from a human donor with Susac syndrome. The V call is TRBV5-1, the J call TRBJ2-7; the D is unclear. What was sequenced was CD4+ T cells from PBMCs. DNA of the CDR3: TGCGCCAGCAGCTTGGGGTCTATTTACGAGCAGTACTTC. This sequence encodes CASSLGSIYEQYF. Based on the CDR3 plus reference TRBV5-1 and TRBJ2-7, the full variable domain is KAGVTQTPRYLIKTRGQQVTLSCSPISGHRSVSWYQQTPGQGLQFLFEYFSETQRNKGNFPGRFSGRQFSNSRSEMNVSTLELGDSALYLCASSLGSIYEQYFGPGTRLTVT.